What follows describes a single T cell receptor (beta chain). Its specificity is unknown. Unique molecular identifiers (one per individual cDNA molecule) were attached. Via MiXCR, TCRdb re-called the 5' RACE reads, giving one row per CDR3 protein. Here the sample spans 40,000 to 50,000 distinct CDR3 sequences, roughly 10% being singletons. This sample is part of a study of early T cells in non-severe SARS-CoV-2 infection. At the level of the study: The chains were unpaired, and the sequenced material was bulk RNA from unsorted whole blood. Study conclusions and caveats: Comparison of clonotypes with VDJdb favored anti-spike CD8 responses while missing private and CD4 specificities.

The CDR3 has 13 amino acids. V shed 0 bases and J shed 9 bases, with 6 bases lying between them. CDR1 MNHEY and CDR2 SVGEGT come from the germline V gene. The J gene is TRBJ1-6, the V gene TRBV6-2 or TRBV6-3, with D uncertain. The specimen sequenced was whole blood. The clonotype comes from an adult who was a healthcare worker with PCR-confirmed SARS-CoV-2 infection or an uninfected control (not recorded which). CDR3: CASSYSGISPLHF. The CDR3 coding sequence is TGTGCCAGCAGTTACTCCGGGATTTCACCCCTCCACTTT.